Following are 16 T cell receptor beta chains from one sample sequenced in a study of T-cell reconstitution after alpha-beta-depleted transplantation in children. It was with unique molecular identifiers that the TCRbeta library was prepared. TCRdb independently ran MiXCR on the PCR reads; one entry per CDR3 protein. The sample contains about 410,000 distinct CDR3 sequences, approximately 20% of which appear only once. The source material was PBMCs from the stem cell graft donor, sampled from the stem cell graft. The receptors here all came from a human donor who donated a stem cell graft to a child with acute myeloid leukemia.

This clonotype was seen more than once but under ten times. The rearrangement joins TRBV4-1 to TRBJ2-1, with 7 bases identical to TRBD2. After removal of 1 base from V and 0 bases from J, the junction contained 6 bases not matched to a gene. CDR3 length equals 17 residues. Germline V gene sequence: CDR1 MGHRA, CDR2 YSYEKL. CDR3 loop: CASSQVHSGFSYNEQFF. CDR3 in DNA: TGCGCCAGCAGCCAAGTTCATAGCGGGTTCTCCTACAATGAGCAGTTCTTC.

The V gene is TRBV5-6, the J gene TRBJ2-2; 8 bases are a match to TRBD1. CDR1 is SGHDT and CDR2 is YYEEEE in the germline V gene. The CDR3 has 15 residues. V dropped 7 bases and J dropped 0; count of bases not matched to a gene: 5. CDR3 nucleotides: TGTGCCAGCCGCAGGGGACAGGCGAACACCGGGGAGCTGTTTTTT. It translates to CASRRGQANTGELFF.

In this sample, this clonotype turned up many times. The chain recombines TRBV20-1 with TRBJ2-1; 10 bases line up with TRBD2. Germline CDR1 DFQATT, CDR2 SNEGSKA (reference sequence). This CDR3 comprises 13 residues. The V and J ends lost 3 bases and 6 bases, in that order; junction bases with no gene match: 2. The CDR3 nucleotides are TGCAGTGCTAGGCCTAGCGGGAGCAATGAGCAGTTCTTC. This encodes CSARPSGSNEQFF.

This chain uses TRBV20-1 with TRBJ1-1; the match to TRBD1 covers 8 bases. The CDR3 has 14 residues. V was pared by 0 bases and J by 5 bases, with 5 bases of the junction left unmatched. CDR1 is DFQATT and CDR2 is SNEGSKA in the germline V gene (reference sequence). The CDR3 sequence is CSARDDRGNTEAFF. The CDR3 nucleotides are TGCAGTGCTAGAGATGACAGGGGAAATACTGAAGCTTTCTTT.

This rearrangement joins TRBV7-2 to TRBJ1-2; 9 bases match TRBD1. V lost 5 bases, J lost 3 bases, and 4 bases stayed unmatched. There are 14 residues in the CDR3. Germline V gene lookup returns CDR1 SGHTA and CDR2 FQGNSA. The chain's CDR3 is CASSPWTGDYGYTF. The CDR3, as DNA: TGTGCCAGCAGCCCATGGACAGGGGACTATGGCTACACCTTC.

The CDR3 sequence: CASSSSRADISSYNEQFF. CDR3 nucleotide sequence: TGTGCCAGCAGTTCCTCACGGGCGGACATCAGCTCCTACAATGAGCAGTTCTTC. This rearrangement joins TRBV12-3 or TRBV12-4 to TRBJ2-1, with a possible D match to TRBD1 (5 bases). V shed 4 bases and J shed 0 bases, with 19 bases lying between them. The CDR3 loop spans 18 amino acids.

The DNA of the CDR3 is TGCGCCAGCAGCCAAGATGGGTCTACGGATCAGCCCCAGCATTTT. Protein: CASSQDGSTDQPQHF. The rearrangement links TRBV4-3 to TRBJ1-5; no firm D call. Trimming stripped 0 bases from V and 5 bases from J, with 11 bases between. The germline CDR1 and CDR2 sequences are LGHNA and YSLEER. The CDR3 is 15 residues long.

The CDR3 sequence: CASSSGSQLVYGYTF. The CDR3 DNA is TGTGCCAGCAGCTCCGGGTCCCAGTTGGTCTATGGCTACACCTTC. The chain employs TRBV13 and TRBJ1-2; D gene unclear. Trimming stripped 4 bases from V and 4 bases from J, with 16 bases between. The CDR3 totals 15 residues. Germline-derived CDR1 and CDR2 are PRHDT and FYEKMQ (reference sequence).

The genes are TRBV7-7 and TRBJ2-2; 7 bases match TRBD1. Germline loops: CDR1 SSHAT, CDR2 FNYEAQ (reference sequence). This CDR3 region has 14 residues. J lost 5 bases, V lost 5 bases, and 5 bases had no gene match. The CDR3, as DNA: TGTGCCAGCAGCAATTTACAGGGGACCGGGGAGCTGTTTTTT. Its translation: CASSNLQGTGELFF.

This clonotype has a handful of counts. The genes are TRBV29-1 and TRBJ2-5; D not certain. From germline, CDR1 is SQVTM and CDR2 ANQGSEA. The CDR3 totals 11 residues. The germline V and J ends were trimmed by 6 bases and 7 bases, with 12 bases remaining between them. CDR3 coding DNA: TGCAGCGTCGCTACCGGTTGGACCCAGTACTTC. Amino acids: CSVATGWTQYF.

In this sample, this clonotype turned up many times. V and J are TRBV9 and TRBJ2-1; D is perhaps TRBD2 (6 bases). The CDR3 consists of 16 residues. Per the germline V gene, CDR1 is SGDLS and CDR2 is YYNGEE. V lost 3 bases and J 6 bases, leaving 19 bases between the germline ends. The CDR3 sequence: CASSESPRSGGNEQFF. In DNA form, the CDR3 reads TGTGCCAGCAGCGAGAGCCCCCGTAGCGGCGGCAATGAGCAGTTCTTC.

This clonotype was recorded a few times. The chain carries TRBV25-1 and TRBJ2-7; TRBD2 aligns across 9 bases. Germline V lookup: CDR1 MGHDK, CDR2 SYGVNS. The CDR3 has 14 amino acids. Germline trimming cut 3 bases from V and 7 bases from J; bases unmatched to any gene: 7. The CDR3 reads CASSDGGLAREQYF. The CDR3 coding sequence is TGTGCCAGCAGTGATGGCGGACTAGCGCGAGAGCAGTACTTC.

The rearrangement uses TRBV3-1 and TRBJ2-5; 7 bases agree with TRBD2. Germline lookup yields CDR1 LGHDT and CDR2 YNNKEL (reference sequence). V gave up 0 bases and J gave up 2 bases; unmatched junction bases: 9. The CDR3 extends over 17 amino acids. The CDR3 is CASSQDEVRRGQETQYF. The DNA of the CDR3 is TGTGCCAGCAGCCAAGATGAAGTTCGGCGGGGGCAAGAGACCCAGTACTTC.

This chain connects TRBV12-3 or TRBV12-4 to TRBJ2-7; D unresolved. V lost 2 bases and J 0 bases, leaving 8 bases between the germline ends. The length of the CDR3 is 14 residues. Here the CDR3 reads CASSLQESSYEQYF. For the CDR3, the DNA is TGTGCCAGCAGTTTACAGGAGAGCTCCTACGAGCAGTACTTC.

This clonotype has only a few counts. The V call is TRBV20-1, the J call TRBJ1-5; D gene ambiguous. Trimming took 6 bases from V and 11 from J, leaving 14 bases between them. Germline V gene data show CDR1 as DFQATT and CDR2 as SNEGSKA (reference sequence). The CDR3 totals 11 residues. The CDR3 here is CSASTGPSQHF. Written as DNA, the CDR3 is TGCAGTGCGTCGACGGGCCCGTCCCAGCATTTT.

This chain joins TRBV11-2 and TRBJ2-1; tentatively, D is TRBD2 (6 bases). CDR1 and CDR2 from the germline V gene are SGHAT and FQNNGV. V lost 0 bases, J lost 4 bases, and 22 bases lay in between. The CDR3 is 19 amino acids. DNA for the CDR3: TGTGCCAGCAGCTTAGAACCAGCGGGCAACCCGAGTCCATACAATGAGCAGTTCTTC. Encoded protein: CASSLEPAGNPSPYNEQFF.